A selection of T cell receptor beta chains follows, all from one sample in a study of cytotoxic CD8 clonotypes in ibrutinib-treated CLL. The repertoire was sequenced with immunoSEQ multiplex PCR; TCRdb's copy has only in-frame clones and lacks some. The sample holds approximately 100,000 clones, approximately 80% seen once. Sample: PBMCs, taken after 24 months of ibrutinib treatment. Receptors originate from a human donor with chronic lymphocytic leukemia. CDR3s include the opening cysteine and the closing phenylalanine or tryptophan. D genes are given only for firm matches. For some rows the clone size is stated as once, few or many, or as a class when expanded; others skip it.

size	V	D	J	CDR3	DNA
once	TRBV7-6	TRBD2	TRBJ2-7	CASSPRLAGGYLEQYF	TGTGCCAGCAGCCCAAGACTAGCGGGGGGTTACTTAGAGCAGTACTTC
.	TRBV5-4	TRBD2	TRBJ2-5	CASSRHGGREMETQYF	TGTGCCAGCAGCCGCCATGGCGGGAGGGAGATGGAGACCCAGTACTTC
.	TRBV5-1	TRBD2	TRBJ2-7	CASSFPPASGRNEQYF	TGCGCCAGCTCCTTTCCCCCGGCTAGCGGGCGCAACGAGCAGTACTTC
.	TRBV5-1	TRBD1	TRBJ2-7	CASSLGQGADYEQYF	TGCGCCAGCAGCCTGGGACAGGGGGCCGACTACGAGCAGTACTTC
.	TRBV27	.	TRBJ1-5	CASSLQGNQPQHF	TGTGCCAGCAGTTTACAGGGCAATCAGCCCCAGCATTTT
many	TRBV11-2	TRBD1	TRBJ2-1	CASSFDRGADEQFF	TGTGCCAGCAGCTTCGACAGGGGGGCCGATGAGCAGTTCTTC
.	TRBV9	.	TRBJ2-2	CASSVGRTGTGELFF	TGTGCCAGCAGCGTAGGAAGGACGGGCACCGGGGAGCTGTTTTTT
.	TRBV5-1	TRBD1	TRBJ2-1	CASSGGTGAYNEQFF	TGCGCCAGCAGCGGAGGGACAGGCGCGTACAATGAGCAGTTCTTC
.	TRBV18	TRBD2	TRBJ2-1	CASSPKGPSGTHEQFF	TGTGCCAGCTCACCAAAAGGGCCTAGCGGGACCCATGAGCAGTTCTTC
.	TRBV11-2	TRBD1	TRBJ1-1	CASSPRQGGETEAFF	TGTGCCAGCAGCCCCAGACAGGGAGGGGAGACTGAAGCTTTCTTT
.	TRBV28	TRBD1	TRBJ1-2	CASSFARRGYGYTF	TGTGCCTCTTCATTTGCTCGCAGGGGGTATGGCTACACCTTC
.	TRBV6-1	.	TRBJ1-5	CASSREIRPQHF	TGTGCCAGCAGTCGGGAAATTCGGCCCCAGCATTTT
.	TRBV28	.	TRBJ1-2	CASRSGLELGYTF	TGTGCCAGCAGATCAGGGTTGGAACTTGGCTACACCTTC
.	TRBV29-1	TRBD1	TRBJ1-1	CSVEPGQGRTEAFF	TGCAGCGTTGAGCCCGGACAGGGGAGGACTGAAGCTTTCTTT
.	TRBV7-3	TRBD2	TRBJ2-2	CASSLRGGRNTGELFF	TGTGCCAGCAGCTTAAGGGGCGGGAGGAACACCGGGGAGCTGTTTTTT
.	TRBV7-2	TRBD2	TRBJ2-3	CASSLWGGRAVDTQYF	TGTGCCAGCAGCTTATGGGGAGGGAGGGCGGTAGATACGCAGTATTTT
.	TRBV4-1	.	TRBJ2-7	CASSQEDQGLSYEQYF	TGCGCCAGCAGCCAAGAAGATCAAGGCCTTTCTTACGAGCAGTACTTC
.	TRBV6-5	.	TRBJ1-1	CASSYSLGEESPEAFF	TGTGCCAGCAGTTACTCTCTAGGGGAGGAAAGCCCTGAAGCTTTCTTT
.	TRBV7-2	.	TRBJ1-1	CASSLGQAEAFF	TGTGCCAGCAGCTTAGGGCAGGCCGAAGCTTTCTTT
.	TRBV7-9	.	TRBJ1-4	CASSLRSTGTNEKLFF	TGTGCCAGCAGCCTGCGTTCGACAGGCACTAATGAAAAACTGTTTTTT
.	TRBV5-6	.	TRBJ2-3	CASSLVGGSSTDTQYF	TGTGCCAGCAGCTTGGTCGGGGGTAGTAGCACAGATACGCAGTATTTT
once	TRBV7-6	.	TRBJ2-7	CASSLEGLHSYEQYF	TGTGCCAGCAGCTTAGAAGGACTGCACTCCTACGAGCAGTACTTC
few	TRBV10-3	.	TRBJ1-2	CAISESGGRSNYGYTF	TGTGCCATCAGTGAGTCGGGGGGCAGGAGTAACTATGGCTACACCTTC
.	TRBV7-7	TRBD1	TRBJ2-5	CASSLGTGRSETQYF	TGTGCTAGCAGCTTAGGGACAGGGCGTTCGGAGACCCAGTACTTC
.	TRBV7-7	TRBD2	TRBJ2-1	CASAPGLALDNEQFF	TGTGCTAGCGCCCCAGGACTAGCTCTTGACAATGAGCAGTTCTTC
.	TRBV29-1	TRBD1	TRBJ2-1	CSVVSGGPEQFF	TGCAGCGTAGTGTCAGGGGGTCCAGAGCAGTTCTTC
.	TRBV6-6	TRBD1	TRBJ2-7	CASSYPEQGASYEQYF	TGTGCCAGCAGTTACCCCGAACAGGGGGCCTCCTACGAGCAGTACTTC
.	TRBV7-7	.	TRBJ2-3	CASSQTGNPTDTQYF	TGTGCTAGCAGTCAAACGGGTAACCCCACAGATACGCAGTATTTT
few	TRBV14	.	TRBJ2-7	CASSQDYEQYF	TGTGCCAGCAGCCAAGACTACGAGCAGTACTTC
few	TRBV5-6	.	TRBJ1-5	CASSLAGGPQHF	TGTGCCAGCAGCTTGGCCGGGGGGCCCCAGCATTTT
.	TRBV9	TRBD2	TRBJ2-1	CASSVGPAGANEQFF	TGTGCCAGCAGCGTAGGGCCAGCGGGAGCAAATGAGCAGTTCTTC
.	TRBV7-6	.	TRBJ2-7	CASSLDGQEQYF	TGTGCCAGCAGCTTAGATGGACAGGAGCAGTACTTC
.	TRBV15	TRBD1	TRBJ2-2	CATSPRDSGGELFF	TGTGCCACCAGCCCACGGGACAGTGGCGGGGAGCTGTTTTTT
.	TRBV28	.	TRBJ2-7	CASSFRGTGSYEQYF	TGTGCCAGCAGTTTCAGGGGAACTGGCTCCTACGAGCAGTACTTC
.	TRBV4-2	.	TRBJ1-1	CASSQGHSQNTEAFF	TGTGCCAGCAGCCAAGGACACAGCCAGAACACTGAAGCTTTCTTT
few	TRBV30	.	TRBJ2-1	CAWSTGGNEQFF	TGTGCCTGGAGTACTGGGGGCAATGAGCAGTTCTTC
few	TRBV11-2	.	TRBJ1-1	CASSLVRPVAEAFF	TGTGCCAGCAGCTTAGTGCGGCCCGTAGCTGAAGCTTTCTTT
.	TRBV5-4	TRBD1	TRBJ1-3	CASSLAKRQGTGNTIYF	TGTGCCAGCAGCTTGGCCAAGAGACAGGGGACTGGAAACACCATATATTTT
.	TRBV2	.	TRBJ1-1	CASSDGQLMNTEAFF	TGTGCCAGCAGCGACGGACAGCTGATGAACACTGAAGCTTTCTTT
.	TRBV10-3	.	TRBJ1-2	CAIGTANYGYTF	TGTGCCATCGGAACAGCTAACTATGGCTACACCTTC
.	TRBV5-1	.	TRBJ2-1	CASSLDPGDEQFF	TGCGCCAGCAGCCTGGATCCCGGGGATGAGCAGTTCTTC
.	TRBV7-7	TRBD2	TRBJ2-2	CASSPSSGGVTGELFF	TGTGCTAGCAGCCCCTCTAGCGGGGGGGTTACCGGGGAGCTGTTTTTT
.	TRBV7-2	TRBD2	TRBJ2-7	CASSLAGGRWNEQYF	TGTGCCAGCAGCTTAGCGGGCGGGAGATGGAACGAGCAGTACTTC
.	TRBV5-8	TRBD1	TRBJ1-6	CASSGGTRGNSPLHF	TGTGCCAGCAGCGGGGGGACCAGGGGGAATTCACCCCTCCACTTT
once	TRBV6-5	.	TRBJ1-1	CASSLGGYSTEAFF	TGTGCCAGCAGCTTGGGGGGCTACTCTACTGAAGCTTTCTTT
.	TRBV30	.	TRBJ2-3	CAWNPTGGNTQYF	TGTGCCTGGAATCCGACTGGGGGGAATACGCAGTATTTT
.	TRBV7-2	.	TRBJ1-5	CASSLDSNQPQHF	TGTGCCAGCAGTCTGGACTCTAATCAGCCCCAGCATTTT
once	TRBV2	TRBD1	TRBJ1-3	CASSRQGYNTIYF	TGTGCCAGCAGTCGACAGGGTTATAACACCATATATTTT
.	TRBV5-1	.	TRBJ2-5	CASSMAGVQETQYF	TGCGCCAGCAGCATGGCCGGCGTACAAGAGACCCAGTACTTC
once	TRBV11-2	.	TRBJ1-1	CASSSGWSTEAFF	TGTGCCAGCAGCTCCGGCTGGTCAACCGAAGCTTTCTTT
.	TRBV14	.	TRBJ1-1	CASSQDLRSTEAFF	TGTGCCAGCAGCCAAGATCTCAGGTCGACTGAAGCTTTCTTT
.	TRBV5-1	.	TRBJ2-1	CASKQGDEQFF	TGCGCCAGCAAACAGGGCGATGAGCAGTTCTTC
.	TRBV7-3	TRBD1	TRBJ1-4	CASSPPVVDAGTGVAKLFF	TGTGCCAGCAGTCCGCCCGTTGTAGATGCCGGGACAGGGGTTGCAAAACTGTTTTTT
few	TRBV5-1	TRBD2	TRBJ2-2	CASRALPAGAGELFF	TGCGCCAGTAGAGCCCTACCGGCGGGAGCAGGGGAGCTGTTTTTT
.	TRBV4-1	TRBD2	TRBJ2-7	CASSQDVSGTLTYEQYF	TGCGCCAGCAGCCAAGATGTGAGCGGGACGCTGACCTACGAGCAGTACTTC
.	TRBV7-9	.	TRBJ1-4	CASSLVAGLQEKLFF	TGTGCCAGCAGCTTAGTGGCAGGGCTTCAGGAAAAACTGTTTTTT
.	TRBV5-1	.	TRBJ1-2	CASSSGAIYGYTF	TGCGCCAGCAGCTCCGGAGCTATCTATGGCTACACCTTC
.	TRBV7-2	.	TRBJ1-6	CASSLGVAFSYNSPLHF	TGTGCCAGCAGCTTAGGGGTAGCTTTCTCCTATAATTCACCCCTCCACTTT
.	TRBV10-2	TRBD1	TRBJ2-2	CASRGQGNTGELFF	TGCGCCAGCAGGGGACAGGGGAACACCGGGGAGCTGTTTTTT
.	TRBV7-7	.	TRBJ2-1	CASSQSDRNNEQFF	TGTGCTAGCAGCCAATCAGACCGTAACAATGAGCAGTTCTTC